This T cell receptor beta chain came from a study of T cell clonality in common variable immunodeficiency (dated by TCRdb to 2013 to 2016). After removal of 5 bases from V and 3 bases from J, the junction retains 5 bases not matched to a gene. Measured from the cysteine to the phenylalanine, the CDR3 is 15 residues long. The DNA shown is the part of the CDR3 that was read: 36 bases, in frame from base 1. Via the germline V gene, CDR1 is SGHTA and CDR2 FQGNSA. Notes on this clone: Its antigen is still unknown. Read coverage stops 3 residues before the CDR3 terminus; the germline J gene supplies the remainder.

The investigation overall reported the following: The authors noted that sequencing repertoires of T cell subpopulations would be needed to clarify what caused the increased clonality in CVID. Although equal DNA input was used, an average of about 81,820 unique sequences per sample was obtained for controls, compared with 30,000 to 35,000 for CVID samples. Healthy controls shared more TCRbeta clones with each other than CVID subjects shared among themselves (p < 0.0001). Compared with healthy controls, CVID subjects showed increased TCRbeta clonality (t-test p = 0.018), a feature most characteristic of about a third of subjects. Patient heterogeneity within the CVID cohort put limits on correlating repertoire features with clinical complications. CVID TCRbeta sequences were reported to have fewer deletions and N-nucleotide insertions and to lack highly modified clones with 13 or more V deletions.

Equivalent amounts of genomic DNA from CVID and control samples were used as sequencing input. For every sample, a 60 bp segment covering the rearranged TCRbeta CDR3 region was amplified and then sequenced. TCRbeta amplification used the immunoSEQ assay, a bias-corrected multiplex PCR with high-throughput sequencing. The authors' analysis ran thus. Each unique nucleotide sequence was treated as a clone and annotated with V, D and J genes, copy number and frequency. Sequences were labeled productive if in frame, and non-productive if out of frame or containing stop codons. As previously described, clonality was calculated on the basis of Shannon's entropy. The predicted amino acid sequences of productive clones were used to derive mean CDR3 Kyte-Doolittle hydropathy. Hierarchical clustering of scaled V gene usage was performed with the R hclust function using Manhattan distance and complete linkage. To assess clone sharing by CDR3 amino acid sequence, 12 repertoires per group were resampled over 100 rounds. The repertoires were screened for approximately 72 published EBV-specific TCRbeta sequences and around 240 published CMV-specific TCRbeta sequences. A couple of CVID samples that yielded fewer than 10,000 sequences were excluded from the analysis, so fewer than 45 CVID repertoires were retained. TCRdb took this table from immuneACCESS and kept in-frame rearrangements with V and J called. Such tables lack part of the clones; where checked against another copy, unresolved V genes explain under half of the gap, and the rest is unexplained. V and J calls and clone size are as listed in that table; D and trimming were resolved from the DNA. The sample's table covers 8,000 or so clones. Jointly, the top ten make up 3% to 4% of the sample.

Diagnosis of CVID followed standard criteria, namely serum IgG, IgA and/or IgM below the normal range together with specific antibody deficiency. There were 40 to 45 subjects in the CVID group (about 29 male and roughly 15 female), ranging in age from roughly 9 to 65 years, with a mean age of 40. Most of the CVID patients and most of the healthy controls were of Caucasian heritage. At the time of study participation, every CVID subject had been on replacement immunoglobulin therapy for one year or longer. When blood was collected, none of the CVID subjects were ill or on immunomodulatory or immunosuppressive medication. Heparinized peripheral whole blood samples of about 5 to 8 ml were collected from each donor. Genomic DNA from adults with common variable immune deficiency (CVID) and from healthy adult controls was the source for sequencing TCRbeta CDR3 repertoires. Diluted blood was density-centrifuged over Hypaque 1077 or Ficoll-Paque to isolate peripheral blood mononuclear cells. Genomic DNA was extracted from unsorted mononuclear cells by Qiagen column purification or by a centrifugation-based method.

The sequence links TRBV7-2 to TRBJ2-1, with 9 bases aligning to TRBD1. The sequence came from a human donor with common variable immunodeficiency. The sequenced material came from peripheral blood mononuclear cells. This receptor has the CDR3 CASSGPGQGYNEQFF. The DNA read from the CDR3 is TGTGCCAGCAGCGGACCGGGACAGGGCTACAATGAG. Reference TRBV7-2 and TRBJ2-1 proteins supply the regions before and after the CDR3; the full variable domain is: GAGVSQSPSNKVTEKGKDVELRCDPISGHTALYWYRQSLGQGLEFLIYFQGNSAPDKSGLPSDRFSAERTGGSVSTLTIQRTQQEDSAVYLCASSGPGQGYNEQFFGPGTRLTVL.